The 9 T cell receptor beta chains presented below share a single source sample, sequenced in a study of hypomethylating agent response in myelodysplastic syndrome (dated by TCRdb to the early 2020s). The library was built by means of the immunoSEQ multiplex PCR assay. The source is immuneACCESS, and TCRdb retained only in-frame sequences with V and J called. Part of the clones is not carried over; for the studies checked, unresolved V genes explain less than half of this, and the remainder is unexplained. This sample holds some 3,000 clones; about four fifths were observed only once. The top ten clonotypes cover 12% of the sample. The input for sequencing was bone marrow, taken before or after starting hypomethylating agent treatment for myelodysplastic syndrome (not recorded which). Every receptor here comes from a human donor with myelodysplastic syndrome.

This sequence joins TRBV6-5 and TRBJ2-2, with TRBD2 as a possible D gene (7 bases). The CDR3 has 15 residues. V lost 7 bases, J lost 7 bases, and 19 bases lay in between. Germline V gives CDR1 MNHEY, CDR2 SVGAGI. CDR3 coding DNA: TGTGCCAGCACCTACAGGGAACGCGGGGGCGGGGAGCTGTTTTTT. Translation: CASTYRERGGGELFF.

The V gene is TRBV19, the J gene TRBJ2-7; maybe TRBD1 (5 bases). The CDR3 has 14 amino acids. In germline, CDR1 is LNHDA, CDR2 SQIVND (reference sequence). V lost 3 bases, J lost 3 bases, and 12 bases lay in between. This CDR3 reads CASSISSQGYEQYF. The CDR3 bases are TGTGCCAGTAGTATCAGCAGTCAGGGCTACGAGCAGTACTTC.

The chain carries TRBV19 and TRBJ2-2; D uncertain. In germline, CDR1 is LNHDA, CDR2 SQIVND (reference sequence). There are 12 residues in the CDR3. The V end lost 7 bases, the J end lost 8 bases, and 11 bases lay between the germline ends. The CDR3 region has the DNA TGTGCCAGTACCAGTTGGTCGGGGGAGCTGTTTTTT. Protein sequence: CASTSWSGELFF.

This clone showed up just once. The CDR3 DNA reads as TGTGCCAGCAGTGGCGCGGGGCCAGATACGCAGTATTTT. Its protein product is CASSGAGPDTQYF. V and J are TRBV6-4 and TRBJ2-3; weak D call: TRBD2 (6 bases). V lost 4 bases, J lost 4 bases, and 9 bases lay in between. Germline V gene sequence: CDR1 MRHNA, CDR2 SNTAGT. The CDR3 contains 13 residues.

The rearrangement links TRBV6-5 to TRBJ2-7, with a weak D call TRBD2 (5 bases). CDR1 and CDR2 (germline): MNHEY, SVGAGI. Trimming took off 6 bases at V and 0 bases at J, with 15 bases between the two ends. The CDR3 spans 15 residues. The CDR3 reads CASRPTPGISYEQYF. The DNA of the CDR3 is TGTGCCAGCAGGCCAACCCCGGGGATCTCCTACGAGCAGTACTTC.

CDR3 coding DNA: TGTGCCAGCAGCTTATCTCGGGGGGGCGGAGGTGAGCAGTTCTTC. Residues: CASSLSRGGGGEQFF. The chain carries TRBV7-3 and TRBJ2-1, with TRBD2 matching over 8 bases. With 2 bases clipped from V and 9 bases from J, the junction kept 9 bases outside the gene matches. Germline V gene data show CDR1 as SGHTA and CDR2 as FQGTGA. The CDR3 sequence is 15 residues long.

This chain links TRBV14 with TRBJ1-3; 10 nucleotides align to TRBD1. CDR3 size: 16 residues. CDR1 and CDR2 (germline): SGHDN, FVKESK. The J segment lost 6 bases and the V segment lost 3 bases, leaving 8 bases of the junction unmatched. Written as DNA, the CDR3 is TGTGCCAGCAGCCACGCCCCGGGACAGGGGACAAACACCATATATTTT. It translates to CASSHAPGQGTNTIYF.

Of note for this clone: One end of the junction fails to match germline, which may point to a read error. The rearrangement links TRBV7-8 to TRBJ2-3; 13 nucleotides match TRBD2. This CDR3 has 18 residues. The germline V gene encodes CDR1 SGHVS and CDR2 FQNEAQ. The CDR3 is CASSLGRGLAGTTNTQYF. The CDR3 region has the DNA TGTGCCAGCAGCTTAGGAAGGGGACTAGCGGGGACCACAAATACGCAGTATTTT.

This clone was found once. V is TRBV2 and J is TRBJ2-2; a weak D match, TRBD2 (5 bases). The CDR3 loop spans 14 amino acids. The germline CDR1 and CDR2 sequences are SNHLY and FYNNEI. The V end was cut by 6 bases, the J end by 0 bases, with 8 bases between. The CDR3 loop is CASRLAPNTGELFF. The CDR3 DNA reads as TGTGCCAGCAGGCTAGCACCGAACACCGGGGAGCTGTTTTTT.